This T cell receptor beta chain came from a study of blood T cell repertoires in COVID-19 (dated by TCRdb to the early 2020s). Context from the whole study: Samples from collaborators originated in the United States, Italy and Spain and spanned both the acute and convalescent phases of COVID-19. The prospective study material was composed of cDNA or gDNA derived from T cells, B-cell-depleted T cells, or PBMCs. Deeply sampled blood TCRbeta repertoires from subjects exposed to, actively infected with, or recovered from COVID-19 were included in the dataset. The repertoires were made available in a free public database intended to serve as a resource for research on the immune response to SARS-CoV-2. Samples came from the ongoing ImmuneRACE study (first 160 participants) plus 1,254 subjects from 6 global collaborators. The sample metadata nearly always contained a de-identified subject ID, COVID-19 status, age in years and sex. Where available, HLA class I and class II types were obtained from metadata supplied by the sample provider rather than from assay-based typing.

Results the study describes overall, beyond this receptor: The quantity of clinical and demographic metadata differed by source and by participant and was supplied without curation.

The immunoSEQ Assay, a bias-controlled multiplex PCR, was used to amplify TCRbeta CDR3 regions from genomic DNA. Per the source publication's procedure: Within the assay, amplification of reference gene primers was used to estimate how many nucleated cells each sample contained. To quantify the absolute abundance of each unique TCRbeta CDR3 rearrangement, sequence reads were collapsed and filtered. Productive Simpson clonality was computed per sample as the square root of Simpson's diversity index over productive rearrangements. This immuneACCESS table, as held by TCRdb, lists in-frame sequences with V and J called but not all clones. Of the missing ones, under half trace to an unresolved V gene in checked studies; the others have no known cause. That table furnishes V, J and clone size, whereas the DNA furnished D and trimming. This sample holds 250,000 or so clones; about 90% were observed only once. The ten most abundant clones make up 5.5% to 6.5% of the sample.

A remark on this clone: Its antigen is unknown. Base qualities are missing; no much larger clone stands one base away.

The collaborating institutions used their own protocols to collect whole blood in K2EDTA tubes. For TCRbeta analysis, collaborators shipped samples as frozen whole blood, isolated PBMCs, or DNA extracted from either of those sample types. Sequences were obtained from peripheral blood. The TCR originated in a man aged 55 to 70 with acute or convalescent COVID-19.

The nucleotide sequence reads TGTGCCAGCAGCCAAGAAAGAGGGAGGGGTGGGTACGAGCAGTACTTC. Protein translation: CASSQERGRGGYEQYF. The chain employs TRBV3-1 (or the pseudogene TRBV3-2) and TRBJ2-7, and 7 bases in between align with TRBD2. From the germline V gene (reference sequence), CDR1 is LGHDT and CDR2 is YNNKEL. The CDR3, from cysteine to phenylalanine, totals 16 residues. The only DNA kept is the CDR3, 48 bases in frame from the first base. Here V drops 0 bases and J drops 4 bases, and the junction holds 9 bases not matched to any gene.